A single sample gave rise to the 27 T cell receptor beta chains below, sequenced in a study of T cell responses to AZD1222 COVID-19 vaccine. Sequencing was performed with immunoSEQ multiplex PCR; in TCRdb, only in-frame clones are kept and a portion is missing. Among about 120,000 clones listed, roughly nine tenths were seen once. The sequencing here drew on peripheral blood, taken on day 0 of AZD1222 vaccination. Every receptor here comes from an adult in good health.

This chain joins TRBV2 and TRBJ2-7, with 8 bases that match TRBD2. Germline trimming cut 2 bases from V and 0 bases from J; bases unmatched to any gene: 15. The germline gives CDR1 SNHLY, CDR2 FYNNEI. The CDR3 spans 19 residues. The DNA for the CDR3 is TGTGCCAGCAGTGAAAGTATCGGGGTTGCTAGCGGGCTCTCCTACGAGCAGTACTTC. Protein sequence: CASSESIGVASGLSYEQYF.

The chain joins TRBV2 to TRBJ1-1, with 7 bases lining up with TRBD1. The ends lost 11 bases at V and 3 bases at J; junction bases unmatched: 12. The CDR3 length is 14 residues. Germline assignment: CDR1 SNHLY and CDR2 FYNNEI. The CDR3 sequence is CASQGGGGYTEAFF. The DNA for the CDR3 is TGTGCCTCCCAGGGGGGAGGGGGTTACACTGAAGCTTTCTTT.

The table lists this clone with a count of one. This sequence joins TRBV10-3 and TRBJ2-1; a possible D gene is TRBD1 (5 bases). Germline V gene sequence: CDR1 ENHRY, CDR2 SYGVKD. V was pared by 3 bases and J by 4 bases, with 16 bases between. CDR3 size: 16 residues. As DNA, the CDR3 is TGTGCCATCAGTGAATATATAGGGGCCCAGTACAATGAGCAGTTCTTC. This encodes CAISEYIGAQYNEQFF.

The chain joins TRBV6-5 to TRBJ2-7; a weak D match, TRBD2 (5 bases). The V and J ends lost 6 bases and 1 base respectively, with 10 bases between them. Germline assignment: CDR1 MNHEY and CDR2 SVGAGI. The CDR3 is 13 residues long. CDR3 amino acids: CASSFGLSYEQYF. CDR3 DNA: TGTGCCAGCAGCTTCGGACTGTCCTACGAGCAGTACTTC.

CDR3 DNA: TGTGCCAGCAGCCTTGCGACAATCAACGTCCTGACTTTC. Its translation is CASSLATINVLTF. J is TRBJ2-6 and V is TRBV5-4; D gene uncertain. The V and J ends lost 4 bases and 9 bases respectively, with 11 bases between them. The CDR3 spans 13 residues. The germline CDR1 and CDR2 sequences are SGHNT and YYREEE (reference sequence).

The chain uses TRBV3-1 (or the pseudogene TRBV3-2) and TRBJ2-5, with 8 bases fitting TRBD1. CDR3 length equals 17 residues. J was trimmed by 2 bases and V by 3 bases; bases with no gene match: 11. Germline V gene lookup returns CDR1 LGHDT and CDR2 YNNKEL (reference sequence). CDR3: CASSQDPGGAGQETQYF. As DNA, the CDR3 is TGTGCCAGCAGCCAGGACCCAGGGGGCGCCGGGCAAGAGACCCAGTACTTC.

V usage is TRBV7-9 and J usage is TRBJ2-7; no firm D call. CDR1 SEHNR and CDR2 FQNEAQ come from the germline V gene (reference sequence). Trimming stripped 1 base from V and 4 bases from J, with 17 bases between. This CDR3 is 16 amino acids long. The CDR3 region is CASSLDGVDRRYEQYF. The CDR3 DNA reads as TGTGCCAGCAGCTTAGATGGTGTAGACCGAAGGTACGAGCAGTACTTC. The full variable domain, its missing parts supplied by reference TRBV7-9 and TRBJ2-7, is DTGVSQNPRHKITKRGQNVTFRCDPISEHNRLYWYRQTLGQGPEFLTYFQNEAQLEKSRLLSDRFSAERPKGSFSTLEIQRTEQGDSAMYLCASSLDGVDRRYEQYFGPGTRLTVT.

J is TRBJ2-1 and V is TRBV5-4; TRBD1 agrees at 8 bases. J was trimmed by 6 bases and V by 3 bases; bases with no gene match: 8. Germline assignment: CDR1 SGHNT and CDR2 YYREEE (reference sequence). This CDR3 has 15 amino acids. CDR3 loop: CASSYGQGGSNEQFF. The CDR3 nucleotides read TGTGCCAGCAGCTACGGACAGGGCGGAAGCAATGAGCAGTTCTTC.

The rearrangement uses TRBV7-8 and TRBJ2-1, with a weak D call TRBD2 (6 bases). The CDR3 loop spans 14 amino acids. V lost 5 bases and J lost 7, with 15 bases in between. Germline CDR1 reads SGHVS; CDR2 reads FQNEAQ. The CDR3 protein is CASSPREKRNEQFF. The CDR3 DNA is TGTGCCAGCAGCCCCCGGGAGAAGAGGAATGAGCAGTTCTTC.

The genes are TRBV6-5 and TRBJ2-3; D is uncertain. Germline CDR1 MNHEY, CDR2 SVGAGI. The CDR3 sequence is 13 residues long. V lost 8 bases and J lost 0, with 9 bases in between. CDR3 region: CASGRSSTDTQYF. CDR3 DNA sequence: TGTGCCAGCGGACGTAGTAGCACAGATACGCAGTATTTT.

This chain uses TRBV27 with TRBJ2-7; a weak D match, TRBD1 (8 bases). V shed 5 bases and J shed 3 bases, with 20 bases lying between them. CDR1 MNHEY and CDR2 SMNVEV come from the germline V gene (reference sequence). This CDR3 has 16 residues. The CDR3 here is CASSPHRGRGIYEQYF. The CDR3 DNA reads TGTGCCAGCAGTCCCCACAGGGGGAGGGGGATCTACGAGCAGTACTTC.

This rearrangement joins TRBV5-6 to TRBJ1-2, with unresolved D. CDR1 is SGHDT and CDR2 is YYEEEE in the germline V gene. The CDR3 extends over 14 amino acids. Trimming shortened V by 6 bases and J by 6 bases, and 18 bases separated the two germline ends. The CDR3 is CASNPIRGGDGYTF. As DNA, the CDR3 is TGTGCCAGCAACCCTATCCGGGGAGGTGATGGCTACACCTTC.

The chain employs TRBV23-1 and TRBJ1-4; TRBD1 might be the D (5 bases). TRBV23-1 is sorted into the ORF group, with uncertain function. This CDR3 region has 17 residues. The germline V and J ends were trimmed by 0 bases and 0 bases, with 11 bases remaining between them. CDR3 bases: TGCGCCAGCAGTCAATCAGGACATTGTGCAACTAATGAAAAACTGTTTTTT. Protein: CASSQSGHCATNEKLFF.

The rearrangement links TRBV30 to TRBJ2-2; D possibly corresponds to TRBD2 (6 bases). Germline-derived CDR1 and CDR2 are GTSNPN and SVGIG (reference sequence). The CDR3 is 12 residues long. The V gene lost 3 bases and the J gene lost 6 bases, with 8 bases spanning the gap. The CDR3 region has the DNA TGTGCCTGGAGCACGGGGGCCGGGGAGCTGTTTTTT. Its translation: CAWSTGAGELFF.

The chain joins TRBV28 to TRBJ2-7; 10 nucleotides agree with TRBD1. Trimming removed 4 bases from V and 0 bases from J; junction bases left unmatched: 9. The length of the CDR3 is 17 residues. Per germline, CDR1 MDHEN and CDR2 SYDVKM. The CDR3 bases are TGTGCCAGCAGTTCCCTTGGACAGGGGGACTACTCCTACGAGCAGTACTTC. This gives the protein CASSSLGQGDYSYEQYF.

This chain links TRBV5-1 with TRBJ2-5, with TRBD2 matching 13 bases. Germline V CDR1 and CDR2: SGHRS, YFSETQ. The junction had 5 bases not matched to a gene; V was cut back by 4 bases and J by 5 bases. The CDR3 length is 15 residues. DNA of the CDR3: TGCGCCAGCAGCACTAGCGGGGGGGCCGGGGAGACCCAGTACTTC. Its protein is CASSTSGGAGETQYF.

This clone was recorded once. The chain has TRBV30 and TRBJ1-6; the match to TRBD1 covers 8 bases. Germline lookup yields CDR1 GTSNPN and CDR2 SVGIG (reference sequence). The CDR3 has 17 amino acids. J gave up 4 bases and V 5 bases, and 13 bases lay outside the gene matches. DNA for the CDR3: TGTGCCTGGGCCAACCCCCGACAGGGGCGATATAATTCACCCCTCCACTTT. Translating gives CAWANPRQGRYNSPLHF.

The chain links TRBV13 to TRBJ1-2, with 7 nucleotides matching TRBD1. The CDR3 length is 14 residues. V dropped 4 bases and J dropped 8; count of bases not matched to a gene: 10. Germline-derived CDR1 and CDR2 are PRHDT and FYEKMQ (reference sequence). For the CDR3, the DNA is TGTGCCAGCAGCTCCCGGGACAGCCCCTGGGGCTACACCTTC. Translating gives CASSSRDSPWGYTF.

The CDR3 DNA sequence: TGTGCCAGCAGTTACTTAGCTGCACTTAATCAGCCCCAGCATTTT. Translation: CASSYLAALNQPQHF. The chain carries TRBV6-2 or TRBV6-3 and TRBJ1-5; D call uncertain. With 1 base removed from V and 4 bases from J, the gap between germline ends came to 11 bases. CDR1 is MNHEY and CDR2 is SVGEGT in the germline V gene. The CDR3 consists of 15 residues.

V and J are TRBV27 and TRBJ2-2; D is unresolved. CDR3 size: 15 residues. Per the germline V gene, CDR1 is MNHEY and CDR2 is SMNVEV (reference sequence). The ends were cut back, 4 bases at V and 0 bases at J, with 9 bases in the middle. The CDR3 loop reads CASSSQRANTGELFF. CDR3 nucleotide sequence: TGTGCCAGCAGTTCCCAGCGAGCGAACACCGGGGAGCTGTTTTTT.

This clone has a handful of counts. CDR3 protein: CASSLSAGTGLNSPLHF. In DNA, the CDR3 is TGCGCCAGCAGCTTGTCAGCCGGGACAGGGCTGAATTCACCCCTCCACTTT. This chain connects TRBV5-1 to TRBJ1-6, with 9 positions matching TRBD1. V dropped 1 base and J dropped 7; count of bases not matched to a gene: 9. The CDR3 sequence is 17 residues long. Germline CDR1 SGHRS, CDR2 YFSETQ. Based on the CDR3 plus reference TRBV5-1 and TRBJ1-6, the full variable domain is KAGVTQTPRYLIKTRGQQVTLSCSPISGHRSVSWYQQTPGQGLQFLFEYFSETQRNKGNFPGRFSGRQFSNSRSEMNVSTLELGDSALYLCASSLSAGTGLNSPLHFGNGTRLTVT.

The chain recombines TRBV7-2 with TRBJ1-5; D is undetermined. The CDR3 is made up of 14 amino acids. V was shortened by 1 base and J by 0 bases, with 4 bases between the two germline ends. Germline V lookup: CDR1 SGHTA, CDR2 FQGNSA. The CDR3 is CASSLVVSNQPQHF. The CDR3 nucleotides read TGTGCCAGCAGCTTAGTAGTTAGCAATCAGCCCCAGCATTTT. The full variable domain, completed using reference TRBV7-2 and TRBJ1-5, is GAGVSQSPSNKVTEKGKDVELRCDPISGHTALYWYRQSLGQGLEFLIYFQGNSAPDKSGLPSDRFSAERTGGSVSTLTIQRTQQEDSAVYLCASSLVVSNQPQHFGDGTRLSIL.

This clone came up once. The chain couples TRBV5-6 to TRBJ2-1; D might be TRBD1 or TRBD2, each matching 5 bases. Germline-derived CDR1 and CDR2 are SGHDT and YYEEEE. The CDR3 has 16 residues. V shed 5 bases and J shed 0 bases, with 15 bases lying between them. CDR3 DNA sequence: TGTGCCAGCAGTTGGGGGTACGCTGACTCCTACAATGAGCAGTTCTTC. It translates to CASSWGYADSYNEQFF.

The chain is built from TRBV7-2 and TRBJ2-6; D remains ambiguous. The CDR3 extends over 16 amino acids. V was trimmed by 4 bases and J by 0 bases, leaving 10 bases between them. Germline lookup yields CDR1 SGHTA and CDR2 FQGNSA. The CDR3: CASSSTVYSGANVLTF. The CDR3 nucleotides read TGTGCCAGCAGCTCAACAGTCTACTCTGGGGCCAACGTCCTGACTTTC.

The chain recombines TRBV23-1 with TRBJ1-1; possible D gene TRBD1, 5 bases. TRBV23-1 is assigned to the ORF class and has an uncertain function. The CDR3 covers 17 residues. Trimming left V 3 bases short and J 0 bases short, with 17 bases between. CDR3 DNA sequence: TGCGCCAGCAGTCACGTTTCGGGGCCAACTCTGAACACTGAAGCTTTCTTT. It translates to CASSHVSGPTLNTEAFF.

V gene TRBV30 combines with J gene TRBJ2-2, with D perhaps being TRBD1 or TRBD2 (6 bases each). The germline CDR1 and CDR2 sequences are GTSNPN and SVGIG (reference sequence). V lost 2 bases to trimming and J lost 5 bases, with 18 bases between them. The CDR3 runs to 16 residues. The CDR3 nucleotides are TGTGCCTGGAGTTCGTTAGGGGGGCCAAAGACCGGGGAGCTGTTTTTT. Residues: CAWSSLGGPKTGELFF. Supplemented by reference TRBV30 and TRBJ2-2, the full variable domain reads SQTIHQWPATLVQPVGSPLSLECTVEGTSNPNLYWYRQAAGRGLQLLFYSVGIGQISSEVPQNLSASRPQDRQFILSSKKLLLSDSGFYLCAWSSLGGPKTGELFFGEGSRLTVL.

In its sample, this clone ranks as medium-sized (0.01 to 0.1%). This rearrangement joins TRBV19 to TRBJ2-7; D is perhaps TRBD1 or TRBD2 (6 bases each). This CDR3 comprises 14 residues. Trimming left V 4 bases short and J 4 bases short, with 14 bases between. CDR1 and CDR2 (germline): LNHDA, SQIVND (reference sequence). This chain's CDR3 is CASSRKGGRYEQYF. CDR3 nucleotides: TGTGCCAGTAGTAGAAAGGGGGGCCGGTACGAGCAGTACTTC.